The entry below describes one TCR beta chain. This sample is drawn from a study of blood T cell repertoires in COVID-19. Sequencing was performed with immunoSEQ multiplex PCR; in TCRdb, only in-frame clones are kept and a portion is missing. The sample yields over 15,000 clones, approximately 83% seen once. CDR3 length: 18 amino acids. Sample: peripheral blood. This rearrangement joins TRBV21-1 to TRBJ1-2. TRBV21-1 is a documented pseudogene. The clonotype originates from a human donor in a cohort sampled during active COVID-19. CDR3 sequence (DNA): TGTGCCAGCAGCAAAGAGGTAGAGGGCATCCCAGCTAACTATGGCTACACCTTC. It translates to CASSKEVEGIPANYGYTF.